The T cell receptor beta chain under discussion was sequenced for a study of cytomegalovirus exposure and HLA in healthy donors. Deletions cut 6 bases from V and 7 bases from J, with 13 bases between. CDR1 is SQVTM and CDR2 is ANQGSEA in the germline V gene. The CDR3 spans 11 residues. The PCR was carried out with 60 Vbeta primers and 13 Jbeta primers. TCRdb's table, derived via immunoSEQ multiplex PCR, lists solely in-frame clones and lacks some. This repertoire comprises under 200,000 clones; its ten largest clones make up around 1.9%. Material: PBMCs. V gene TRBV29-1 combines with J gene TRBJ2-7, with D perhaps matching TRBD1 (7 bases). The clonotype originates from a young man in good health and CMV-seronegative. The CDR3 protein is CSVEGAREQYF. In DNA, the CDR3 is TGCAGCGTGGAGGGGGCGCGGGAGCAGTACTTC.